This T cell receptor (beta chain) was captured in a study of graft-versus-host responses after intestinal transplantation. For the study at large: The recipients all started with anti-thymocyte globulin induction and then took tacrolimus and steroids for 2 to 4 years.

The study's findings and limits: Detection of GvH clones occurred in recipient marrow, and some had their first appearance in ileum or blood.

The data were produced by immunoSEQ multiplex PCR, yet TCRdb's version contains in-frame clones alone and is incomplete. The sample gives 40,000 or so clones, over 90% of which show up once; 0.2% to 0.25% is in the top ten. Comment on this clone: Its matching antigen is unknown.

Sequencing was performed on unstimulated CD8+ T cells sorted from spleen or lymph node cells, taken before transplant. This TCR was sampled from a human donor who was the organ donor for an intestinal transplant.

The CDR3 here is CASSQGEGLRGTDTQYF. The CDR3 region has the DNA TGTGCCAGCAGCCAGGGAGAGGGTCTGAGAGGGACAGATACGCAGTATTTT. The rearrangement joins TRBV4-2 to TRBJ2-3; D possibly corresponds to TRBD2 (5 bases). The CDR3 consists of 17 residues. Per the germline V gene, CDR1 is LGHNA and CDR2 is YNFKEQ. V was pared by 3 bases and J by 3 bases, with 19 bases between.